A single sample gave rise to the 8 T cell receptor beta chains below, sequenced in a study of CXCR3-negative and CXCR3-positive naive CD8 T cells. In preparing the TRB cDNA libraries, 5' RACE with UMI labels was used. TCRdb derives one entry per CDR3 protein from the 5' RACE reads, leaving out DNA. The sample data list tens of thousands of distinct CDR3 sequences. The sample was memory CD8+ T cells from blood. The receptors derive from a human donor in good health. Some clones in this sample may be carry-over from other donors' samples.

V and J are TRBV4-1 and TRBJ2-7; the TRBD1 assignment by TCRdb is unverifiable without DNA. Germline CDR1 and CDR2: MGHRA and YSYEKL. The CDR3 is made up of 15 amino acids. The CDR3 here is CASSQAGPTHYEQYF.

The chain couples TRBV23-1 to TRBJ1-1; TCRdb proposes TRBD1, but this gene call is untestable without DNA. TRBV23-1 is reported as an ORF; its role is uncertain. This CDR3 has 13 residues. CDR3 in amino acids: CASSHGGRLEAFF.

The rearrangement links TRBV4-2 to TRBJ2-2; TCRdb names TRBD2, which stays unverified in the absence of DNA. This CDR3 is built from 16 residues. Germline values: CDR1 LGHNA, CDR2 YNFKEQ. The CDR3 sequence: CASSQDWTSPTGELFF.

The V and J genes are TRBV28 and TRBJ2-2; lacking DNA, the TRBD1 call made by TCRdb goes unchecked. The CDR3 loop spans 16 amino acids. Germline CDR1 and CDR2: MDHEN and SYDVKM. CDR3 residues: CASSSIDSPNTGELFF.

V gene TRBV7-9 combines with J gene TRBJ2-7; the D call of TRBD1 rests on TCRdb alone, since no DNA is present to check it. CDR1 SEHNR and CDR2 FQNEAQ come from the germline V gene (reference sequence). The CDR3 has 15 residues. The CDR3 spells CASSRPGQGSYEQYF. Supplemented by reference TRBV7-9 and TRBJ2-7, the full variable domain reads DTGVSQNPRHKITKRGQNVTFRCDPISEHNRLYWYRQTLGQGPEFLTYFQNEAQLEKSRLLSDRFSAERPKGSFSTLEIQRTEQGDSAMYLCASSRPGQGSYEQYFGPGTRLTVT.

This chain links TRBV20-1 with TRBJ2-1; TCRdb indicates TRBD1, and absent DNA this call remains unverified. Per germline, CDR1 DFQATT and CDR2 SNEGSKA (reference sequence). The CDR3 totals 14 residues. Here the CDR3 reads CSAPPGQDYNEQFF.

The V gene is TRBV7-9, the J gene TRBJ2-7; TCRdb's assignment of TRBD2 cannot be checked, as there is no DNA. CDR3 length: 12 amino acids. The V gene's germline CDR1 is SEHNR and CDR2 FQNEAQ (reference sequence). The CDR3 loop is CASEGRTYEQYF.

This rearrangement joins TRBV19 to TRBJ2-7; with no DNA, the TCRdb D assignment of TRBD1 cannot be verified. The CDR3 extends over 14 amino acids. Per germline, CDR1 LNHDA and CDR2 SQIVND (reference sequence). This chain's CDR3 is CASSLTGTGVEQYF.